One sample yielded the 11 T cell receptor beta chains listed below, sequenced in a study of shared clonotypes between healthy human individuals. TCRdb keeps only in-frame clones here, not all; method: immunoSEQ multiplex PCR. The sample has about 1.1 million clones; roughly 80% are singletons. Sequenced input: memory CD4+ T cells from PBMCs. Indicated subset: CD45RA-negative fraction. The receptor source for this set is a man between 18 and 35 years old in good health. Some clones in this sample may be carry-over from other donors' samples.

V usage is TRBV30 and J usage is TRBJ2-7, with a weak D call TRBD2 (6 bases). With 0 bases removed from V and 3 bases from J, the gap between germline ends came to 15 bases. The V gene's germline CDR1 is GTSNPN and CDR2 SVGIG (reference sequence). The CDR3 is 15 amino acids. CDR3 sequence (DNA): TGTGCCTGGAGTGTACGCAGGACTACGATCTACGAGCAGTACTTC. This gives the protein CAWSVRRTTIYEQYF. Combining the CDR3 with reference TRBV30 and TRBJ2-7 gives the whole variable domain SQTIHQWPATLVQPVGSPLSLECTVEGTSNPNLYWYRQAAGRGLQLLFYSVGIGQISSEVPQNLSASRPQDRQFILSSKKLLLSDSGFYLCAWSVRRTTIYEQYFGPGTRLTVT.

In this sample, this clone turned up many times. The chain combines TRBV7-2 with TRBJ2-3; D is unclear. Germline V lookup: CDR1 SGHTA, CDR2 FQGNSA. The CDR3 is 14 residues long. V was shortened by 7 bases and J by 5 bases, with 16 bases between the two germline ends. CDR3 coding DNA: TGTGCCAGCACCCCGGGCCAACCGGGAGATACGCAGTATTTT. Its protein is CASTPGQPGDTQYF. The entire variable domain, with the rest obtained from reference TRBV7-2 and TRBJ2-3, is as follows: GAGVSQSPSNKVTEKGKDVELRCDPISGHTALYWYRQSLGQGLEFLIYFQGNSAPDKSGLPSDRFSAERTGGSVSTLTIQRTQQEDSAVYLCASTPGQPGDTQYFGPGTRLTVL.

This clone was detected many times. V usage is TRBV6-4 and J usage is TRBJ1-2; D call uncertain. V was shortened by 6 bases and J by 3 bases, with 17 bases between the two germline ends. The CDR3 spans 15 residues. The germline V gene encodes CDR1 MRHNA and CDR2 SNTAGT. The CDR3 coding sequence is TGTGCCAGCAGGAGGGCCCACGGGCCGGACTATGGCTACACCTTC. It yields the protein CASRRAHGPDYGYTF.

CDR3 in amino acids: CASSLGPQGNTGELFF. Written as DNA, the CDR3 is TGTGCCAGCAGCTTAGGCCCCCAGGGTAACACCGGGGAGCTGTTTTTT. V is TRBV11-2 and J is TRBJ2-2, with D possibly matching TRBD1 (5 bases). The germline CDR1 and CDR2 sequences are SGHAT and FQNNGV. V lost 1 base to trimming and J lost 2 bases, with 11 bases between them. CDR3 length: 16 residues.

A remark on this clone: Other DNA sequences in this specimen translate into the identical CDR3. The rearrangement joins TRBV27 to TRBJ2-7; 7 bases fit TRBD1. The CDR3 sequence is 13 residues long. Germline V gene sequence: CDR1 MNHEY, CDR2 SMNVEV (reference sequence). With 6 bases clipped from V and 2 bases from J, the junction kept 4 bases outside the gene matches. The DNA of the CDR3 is TGTGCCAGCAGCCTCCAGGGGGCCTACGAGCAGTACTTC. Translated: CASSLQGAYEQYF.

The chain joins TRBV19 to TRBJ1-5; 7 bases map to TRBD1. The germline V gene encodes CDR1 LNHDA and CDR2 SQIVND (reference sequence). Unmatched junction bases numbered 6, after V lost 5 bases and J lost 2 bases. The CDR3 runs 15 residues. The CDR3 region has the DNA TGTGCCAGTAGTGCCCTCGACAGGGGCAATCAGCCCCAGCATTTT. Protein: CASSALDRGNQPQHF.

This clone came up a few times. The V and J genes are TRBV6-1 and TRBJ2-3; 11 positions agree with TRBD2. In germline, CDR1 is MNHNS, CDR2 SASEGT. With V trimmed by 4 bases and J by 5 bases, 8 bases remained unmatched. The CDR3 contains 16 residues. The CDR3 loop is CASSGLAGTLGDTQYF. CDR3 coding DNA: TGTGCCAGCAGTGGACTAGCGGGAACCCTCGGAGATACGCAGTATTTT.

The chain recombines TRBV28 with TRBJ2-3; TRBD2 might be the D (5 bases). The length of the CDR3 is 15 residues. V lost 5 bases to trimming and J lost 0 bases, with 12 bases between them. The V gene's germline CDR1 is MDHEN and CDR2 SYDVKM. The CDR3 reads CASSPSSSSTDTQYF. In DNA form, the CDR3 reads TGTGCCAGCAGTCCTAGCTCTTCCAGCACAGATACGCAGTATTTT.

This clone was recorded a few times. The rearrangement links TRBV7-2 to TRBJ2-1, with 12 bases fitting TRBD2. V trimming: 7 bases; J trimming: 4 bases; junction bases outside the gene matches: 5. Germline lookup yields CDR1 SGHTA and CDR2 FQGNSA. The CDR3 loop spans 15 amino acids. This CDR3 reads CASMPSGRAYNEQFF. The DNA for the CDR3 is TGTGCCAGCATGCCTAGCGGGAGGGCTTACAATGAGCAGTTCTTC. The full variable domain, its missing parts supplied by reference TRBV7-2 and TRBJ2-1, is GAGVSQSPSNKVTEKGKDVELRCDPISGHTALYWYRQSLGQGLEFLIYFQGNSAPDKSGLPSDRFSAERTGGSVSTLTIQRTQQEDSAVYLCASMPSGRAYNEQFFGPGTRLTVL.

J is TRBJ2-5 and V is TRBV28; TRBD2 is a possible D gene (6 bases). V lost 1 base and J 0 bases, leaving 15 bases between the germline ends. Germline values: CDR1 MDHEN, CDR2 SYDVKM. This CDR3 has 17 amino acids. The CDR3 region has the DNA TGTGCCAGCAGTTTATCACCGGGACTCTGGTACCAAGAGACCCAGTACTTC. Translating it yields CASSLSPGLWYQETQYF.

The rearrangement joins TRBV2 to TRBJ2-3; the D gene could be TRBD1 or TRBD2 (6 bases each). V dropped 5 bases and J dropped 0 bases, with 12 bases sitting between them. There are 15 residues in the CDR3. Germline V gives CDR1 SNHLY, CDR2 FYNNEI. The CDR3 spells CASSIGGISTDTQYF. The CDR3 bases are TGTGCCAGCAGTATAGGGGGGATAAGCACAGATACGCAGTATTTT.